This T cell receptor (beta chain) emerged from a study of blood T cells in healthy people across ages. Study conclusions and caveats: Diversity figures based on one million T cells were deemed too low. The study lacked donor CMV status, which possibly confounded expanded clonotype changes.

Worth noting for this clonotype: Its antigen is unknown.

The CDR3 has 14 residues. J lost 8 bases, V lost 6 bases, and 9 bases had no gene match. Germline-derived CDR1 and CDR2 are MNHNY and SVGAGI (reference sequence). Together with a sample-barcoded 5' primer, a J-beta primer mix was included in a second PCR lasting roughly 7 to 11 cycles. Each cDNA molecule was tagged by a template-switch adaptor that had 12 random nucleotides. Researchers report that each sample yielded at least 3 million CDR3-containing paired-end reads. TCRdb re-called the 5' RACE reads with MiXCR, one entry per CDR3 protein. The sample yields 660,000 or so distinct CDR3 sequences, approximately 50% seen once.

This chain uses TRBV6-6 with TRBJ1-4, with TRBD1 matching 7 bases. The specimen was blood. The TCR sequence derives from a man aged 55 to 70 in good health. CDR3 residues: CASSPTGLGEKLFF. The CDR3 nucleotides are TGTGCCAGCAGCCCGACAGGGTTGGGAGAAAAACTGTTTTTT.